Shown below are 27 T cell receptor beta chains from a single sample sequenced in a study of T cell changes during pregnancy in multiple sclerosis. Repertoires were generated with immunoSEQ multiplex PCR, while TCRdb's copy carries only in-frame clones and drops some. Here the sample spans approximately 74,000 clones, around nine tenths being singletons. The sample here was peripheral blood, taken before pregnancy. The receptors derive from a female donor with multiple sclerosis, enrolled in a pregnancy study.

This chain links TRBV9 with TRBJ2-2, with 12 bases fitting TRBD2. The CDR3 is made up of 19 amino acids. Per the germline V gene, CDR1 is SGDLS and CDR2 is YYNGEE. Trimming took 4 bases from V and 0 from J; bases not matched to a gene: 10. The CDR3 here is CASSLRLAGVSANTGELFF. CDR3 coding DNA: TGTGCCAGCAGCCTCCGACTAGCGGGGGTATCAGCGAACACCGGGGAGCTGTTTTTT. Full variable domain (outside the CDR3, taken from reference TRBV9 and TRBJ2-2): DSGVTQTPKHLITATGQRVTLRCSPRSGDLSVYWYQQSLDQGLQFLIQYYNGEERAKGNILERFSAQQFPDLHSELNLSSLELGDSALYFCASSLRLAGVSANTGELFFGEGSRLTVL.

This clone was detected only once. The chain employs TRBV7-9 and TRBJ2-7, with 8 positions matching TRBD2. The CDR3 has 13 amino acids. The V gene's germline CDR1 is SEHNR and CDR2 FQNEAQ (reference sequence). Germline trimming cut 8 bases from V and 1 base from J; bases unmatched to any gene: 4. The CDR3 loop is CASCRGGSYEQYF. Here the CDR3 DNA reads TGTGCCAGCTGTCGGGGGGGGTCCTACGAGCAGTACTTC. Filled out from reference TRBV7-9 and TRBJ2-7, the complete variable domain reads DTGVSQNPRHKITKRGQNVTFRCDPISEHNRLYWYRQTLGQGPEFLTYFQNEAQLEKSRLLSDRFSAERPKGSFSTLEIQRTEQGDSAMYLCASCRGGSYEQYFGPGTRLTVT.

This chain connects TRBV4-2 to TRBJ1-2; D ambiguous. Germline V gene data show CDR1 as LGHNA and CDR2 as YNFKEQ. The V gene lost 6 bases and the J gene lost 5 bases, with 19 bases spanning the gap. This CDR3 comprises 15 residues. The CDR3 sequence: CASSLSWEGLYGYTF. As DNA, the CDR3 is TGTGCCAGCAGTCTATCTTGGGAGGGCCTATATGGCTACACCTTC.

The V and J genes are TRBV6-6 and TRBJ1-2, with 8 bases identical to TRBD1. Germline assignment: CDR1 MNHNY and CDR2 SVGAGI (reference sequence). V shed 2 bases, J shed 2 bases, and the junction held 7 bases outside the gene matches. The CDR3 is 16 residues long. The DNA of the CDR3 is TGTGCCAGCAGTTACCCACGGGACAGGACCAACTATGGCTACACCTTC. As protein: CASSYPRDRTNYGYTF.

This rearrangement joins TRBV5-1 to TRBJ2-3; 8 nucleotides align to TRBD2. V shed 4 bases, J shed 2 bases, and the junction held 9 bases outside the gene matches. CDR3 length: 16 amino acids. From germline, CDR1 is SGHRS and CDR2 YFSETQ. The CDR3: CASSPSGRGATDTQYF. The CDR3 coding sequence is TGCGCCAGCAGCCCGAGCGGGAGAGGCGCCACAGATACGCAGTATTTT.

The chain recombines TRBV5-6 with TRBJ2-3; maybe TRBD2 (6 bases). Germline-derived CDR1 and CDR2 are SGHDT and YYEEEE. The ends were cut back, 5 bases at V and 3 bases at J, with 19 bases in the middle. CDR3 length: 16 residues. The CDR3 reads CASSGRASVITDTQYF. The CDR3, as DNA: TGTGCCAGCAGTGGGCGAGCTAGCGTAATTACAGATACGCAGTATTTT.

The V call is TRBV5-1, the J call TRBJ1-1; 10 bases match TRBD1. The ends lost 3 bases at V and 1 base at J; junction bases unmatched: 0. The CDR3 consists of 14 residues. Germline V CDR1 and CDR2: SGHRS, YFSETQ. DNA of the CDR3: TGCGCCAGCAGCTGGACAGGGGGGAACACTGAAGCTTTCTTT. Amino acids: CASSWTGGNTEAFF.

The rearrangement joins TRBV5-1 to TRBJ1-1; unclear D gene. The CDR3 length is 11 residues. Trimming took 4 bases from V and 1 from J, leaving 2 bases between them. From germline, CDR1 is SGHRS and CDR2 YFSETQ. The DNA of the CDR3 is TGCGCCAGCAGCCAGAACACTGAAGCTTTCTTT. Protein sequence: CASSQNTEAFF.

The chain joins TRBV9 to TRBJ2-1, with 10 bases lining up with TRBD2. V lost 4 bases to trimming and J lost 8 bases; unmatched junction nucleotides: 9. The CDR3 runs to 15 residues. CDR1 and CDR2 from the germline V gene are SGDLS and YYNGEE. The CDR3 region has the DNA TGTGCCAGCAGCCTTACTAGCGGGGTAAGGGATGAGCAGTTCTTC. Translating gives CASSLTSGVRDEQFF.

V is TRBV6-5 and J is TRBJ2-7; the D gene is possibly TRBD2 (5 bases). Germline V gene data show CDR1 as MNHEY and CDR2 as SVGAGI. The CDR3 is made up of 12 amino acids. V was pared by 8 bases and J by 3 bases, with 11 bases between. CDR3 in DNA: TGTGCCAGCCGGGGATATTACTACGAGCAGTACTTC. Translated, it gives CASRGYYYEQYF.

This rearrangement joins TRBV10-1 to TRBJ1-2, with TRBD1 matching over 8 bases. V shed 8 bases, J shed 3 bases, and the junction held 8 bases outside the gene matches. The germline V gene has CDR1 WNHNN and CDR2 SYGVQD (reference sequence). The CDR3 loop spans 14 amino acids. The CDR3 nucleotides read TGCGCCAGCTCTAGGACAGGGAGAGACTATGGCTACACCTTC. Translating gives CASSRTGRDYGYTF.

The V gene is TRBV6-5, the J gene TRBJ2-7; 10 bases line up with TRBD2. CDR1 MNHEY and CDR2 SVGAGI come from the germline V gene. The V segment lost 8 bases and the J segment 4 bases; nucleotides outside the gene matches: 5. This CDR3 has 13 residues. CDR3 region: CASSRTSGYEQYF. CDR3 DNA: TGTGCCAGCTCCCGGACTAGCGGTTACGAGCAGTACTTC.

The chain carries TRBV4-3 and TRBJ2-7; D may be TRBD1 (6 bases). Germline V gene lookup returns CDR1 LGHNA and CDR2 YSLEER. The CDR3 is 14 residues long. V shed 2 bases and J shed 3 bases, with 11 bases lying between them. The CDR3 loop reads CASSQWQGYYEQYF. Written as DNA, the CDR3 is TGCGCCAGCAGCCAATGGCAGGGGTACTACGAGCAGTACTTC.

This sequence joins TRBV11-3 and TRBJ2-5, with D perhaps matching TRBD1 (5 bases). V was pared by 4 bases and J by 4 bases, with 10 bases between. There are 13 residues in the CDR3. Germline loops: CDR1 SGHNT, CDR2 YENEEA. CDR3 residues: CASSSGFPETQYF. The DNA of the CDR3 is TGTGCCAGCAGCTCAGGGTTCCCAGAGACCCAGTACTTC.

This clone was recorded a few times. This sequence joins TRBV19 and TRBJ2-1; 8 bases agree with TRBD1. With V trimmed by 7 bases and J by 1 base, 3 bases remained unmatched. The germline gives CDR1 LNHDA, CDR2 SQIVND (reference sequence). The CDR3 totals 14 residues. The CDR3 bases are TGTGCCAGTACCCGGACAGGGTCCTACAATGAGCAGTTCTTC. Translated, it gives CASTRTGSYNEQFF.

This chain joins TRBV6-1 and TRBJ2-7, with D tentatively TRBD1 (7 bases). The CDR3 is 14 residues long. V was cut by 7 bases and J by 3 bases, with 16 bases left in between. Germline CDR1 is MNHNS and CDR2 is SASEGT. CDR3 coding DNA: TGTGCCAGCACCGGAGCAGGGGGAGGCTACGAGCAGTACTTC. Its protein product is CASTGAGGGYEQYF.

Relative to its sample, this clone is large. This sequence joins TRBV7-8 and TRBJ1-5; D is ambiguous. Trimming took off 3 bases at V and 6 bases at J, with 6 bases between the two ends. The CDR3 runs to 12 residues. Germline V gene sequence: CDR1 SGHVS, CDR2 FQNEAQ. Here the CDR3 reads CASSFLRQPQHF. In DNA, the CDR3 is TGTGCCAGCAGCTTTCTACGTCAGCCCCAGCATTTT.

The rearrangement links TRBV11-2 to TRBJ2-3; D is perhaps TRBD1 (5 bases). In germline, CDR1 is SGHAT, CDR2 FQNNGV. V shed 3 bases and J shed 2 bases, with 9 bases lying between them. This CDR3 has 14 residues. CDR3 residues: CASSLWGPTDTQYF. The CDR3 DNA follows: TGTGCCAGCAGCTTGTGGGGCCCCACAGATACGCAGTATTTT. Full variable domain (remainder filled in from reference TRBV11-2 and TRBJ2-3): EAGVAQSPRYKIIEKRQSVAFWCNPISGHATLYWYQQILGQGPKLLIQFQNNGVVDDSQLPKDRFSAERLKGVDSTLKIQPAKLEDSAVYLCASSLWGPTDTQYFGPGTRLTVL.

J is TRBJ2-5 and V is TRBV29-1; 10 nucleotides agree with TRBD1. Trimming cost V 7 bases and J 5 bases; bases outside gene matches: 10. Germline lookup yields CDR1 SQVTM and CDR2 ANQGSEA. The CDR3 sequence is 14 residues long. The CDR3 DNA follows: TGCAGCGGAAGACAGGGGGCTACGGGGGAGACCCAGTACTTC. Amino acid sequence: CSGRQGATGETQYF.

The V call is TRBV2, the J call TRBJ2-7, with 10 bases matching TRBD1. J lost 4 bases, V lost 6 bases, and 3 bases had no gene match. Looked up from germline, CDR1 is SNHLY and CDR2 is FYNNEI. The CDR3 spans 13 residues. As DNA, the CDR3 is TGTGCCAGCAGCCGACAGGGGGCATACGAGCAGTACTTC. This encodes CASSRQGAYEQYF.

Only one count was recorded for this clone. The V and J genes are TRBV5-6 and TRBJ2-7, with D unresolved. Germline CDR1 is SGHDT and CDR2 is YYEEEE. This CDR3 is built from 13 residues. V was pared by 3 bases and J by 0 bases, with 7 bases between. The CDR3 reads CASSYGFSYEQYF. In nucleotides, the CDR3 is TGTGCCAGCAGCTACGGGTTCTCCTACGAGCAGTACTTC.

V is TRBV10-3 and J is TRBJ2-7; D perhaps matches TRBD2 (7 bases). This CDR3 has 15 amino acids. V was clipped by 4 bases and J by 4 bases, with 17 bases between them. CDR1 and CDR2 from the germline V gene are ENHRY and SYGVKD. CDR3 in amino acids: CAISGGGGTGYEQYF. The CDR3 DNA sequence: TGTGCCATCAGTGGGGGGGGCGGTACCGGATACGAGCAGTACTTC.

V is TRBV7-2 and J is TRBJ2-1; D might be TRBD2 (6 bases). The CDR3 covers 17 residues. Trimming shortened V by 1 base and J by 2 bases, and 15 bases separated the two germline ends. CDR1 and CDR2 from the germline V gene are SGHTA and FQGNSA. CDR3 sequence reads: CASSLELGSGPYNEQFF. In nucleotides, the CDR3 is TGTGCCAGCAGCTTAGAACTGGGTAGCGGACCCTACAATGAGCAGTTCTTC.

The chain joins TRBV30 to TRBJ1-4; D remains ambiguous. Trimming took off 3 bases at V and 8 bases at J, with 16 bases between the two ends. CDR1 and CDR2 (germline): GTSNPN, SVGIG (reference sequence). The CDR3 is 14 amino acids. This CDR3 reads CAWSRETTGEKLFF. The DNA of the CDR3 is TGTGCCTGGAGCCGGGAGACCACGGGAGAAAAACTGTTTTTT.

The chain couples TRBV7-3 to TRBJ1-5; maybe TRBD1 (5 bases). The CDR3 loop spans 18 amino acids. Germline lookup yields CDR1 SGHTA and CDR2 FQGTGA. The ends were cut back, 5 bases at V and 0 bases at J, with 20 bases in the middle. The CDR3 DNA reads as TGTGCCAGCAGCCCATACGCCCTGTCAGGGTATAGCAATCAGCCCCAGCATTTT. It yields the protein CASSPYALSGYSNQPQHF.

J is TRBJ2-7 and V is TRBV21-1; TRBD2, the table's D call, was not compared with the DNA. TRBV21-1 has pseudogene status. The CDR3 covers 15 residues. The DNA of the CDR3 is TGTGCCAGCAGCCTCCGAGAAGGAGGGATCTACGAGCAGTACTTC. Amino acid sequence: CASSLREGGIYEQYF.

CDR3 coding DNA: TGCGCCAGCAGCTTGGCCCTCGACACGAACACCGGGGAGCTGTTTTTT. Its protein product is CASSLALDTNTGELFF. The chain combines TRBV5-1 with TRBJ2-2; D is uncertain. This CDR3 has 16 amino acids. The germline V gene encodes CDR1 SGHRS and CDR2 YFSETQ. The V and J ends lost 0 bases and 0 bases respectively, with 9 bases between them. The variable domain in full, with the rest retrieved from reference TRBV5-1 and TRBJ2-2, is KAGVTQTPRYLIKTRGQQVTLSCSPISGHRSVSWYQQTPGQGLQFLFEYFSETQRNKGNFPGRFSGRQFSNSRSEMNVSTLELGDSALYLCASSLALDTNTGELFFGEGSRLTVL.